The T cell receptor beta chain under discussion was sequenced for a study of Ad26.COV2.S vaccination and SARS-CoV-2 variants. The treatment here: some 20 received Ad26.COV2.S at low or high dose, single or two shots; 5 received placebo; per-sample allocation not given. It was on day 63 after the first vaccine or placebo injection that samples were taken. Regarding the study as a whole: Placebo recipients had lower spike-specific TCR breadth than vaccine recipients.

With respect to this clone: Its cognate antigen is unknown.

The V gene's germline CDR1 is MGHRA and CDR2 YSYEKL. The CDR3 covers 17 residues. V shed 2 bases and J 2 bases; nucleotides not matched to a gene: 7. The repertoire was sequenced with immunoSEQ multiplex PCR; TCRdb's copy has only in-frame clones and lacks some. Of about 350,000 clones listed, around 88% are singletons. This sample comprised peripheral blood, obtained in a trial of Ad26.COV2.S vaccine versus placebo. The rearrangement uses TRBV4-1 and TRBJ2-5; 11 bases fit TRBD2. The TCR sequence derives from a person aged 18 to 59 who received the Ad26.COV2.S COVID-19 vaccine or a placebo. The CDR3 spells CASSQLLLAGGQETQYF. The CDR3, as DNA: TGCGCCAGCAGCCAACTACTTCTAGCGGGAGGACAAGAGACCCAGTACTTC.